This T cell receptor beta chain was found in a study of cytomegalovirus exposure and HLA in healthy donors. Broader study findings: In vitro data verified a few CMV-associated chains as specific for CMV antigens.

The V gene lost 0 bases and the J gene lost 4 bases, with 7 bases spanning the gap. Germline CDR1 is LNHNV and CDR2 is YYDKDF (reference sequence). This CDR3 contains 14 residues. The PCR employed 60 Vbeta primers together with 13 Jbeta primers. Data came from immunoSEQ multiplex PCR; TCRdb stores just in-frame clones and leaves some out. Of about 180,000 clones in the sample, roughly 79% were seen once. On this clone: The antigen remains unidentified.

V gene TRBV15 combines with J gene TRBJ2-1; perhaps TRBD1 as D (5 bases). The clonotype was recovered from a man under 40 in good health and CMV-seronegative. The sequenced sample consisted of PBMCs. The chain's CDR3 is CATSREDKYNEQFF. The CDR3 DNA is TGTGCCACCAGCAGAGAGGACAAATACAATGAGCAGTTCTTC. The entire variable domain, with the rest obtained from reference TRBV15 and TRBJ2-1, is as follows: DAMVIQNPRYQVTQFGKPVTLSCSQTLNHNVMYWYQQKSSQAPKLLFHYYDKDFNNEADTPDNFQSRRPNTSFCFLDIRSPGLGDTAMYLCATSREDKYNEQFFGPGTRLTVL.